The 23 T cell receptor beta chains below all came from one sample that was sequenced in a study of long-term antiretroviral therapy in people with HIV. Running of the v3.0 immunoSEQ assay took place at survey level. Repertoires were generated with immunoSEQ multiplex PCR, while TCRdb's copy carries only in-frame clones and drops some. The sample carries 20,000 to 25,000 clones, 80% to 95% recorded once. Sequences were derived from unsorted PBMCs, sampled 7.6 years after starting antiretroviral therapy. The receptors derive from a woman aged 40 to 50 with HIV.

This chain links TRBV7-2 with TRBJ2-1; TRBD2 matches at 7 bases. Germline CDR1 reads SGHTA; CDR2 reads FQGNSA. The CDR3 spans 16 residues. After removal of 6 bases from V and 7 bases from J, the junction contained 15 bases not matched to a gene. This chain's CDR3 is CASRLPTSRPGNEQFF. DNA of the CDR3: TGTGCCAGCAGACTTCCGACTAGCAGACCTGGGAATGAGCAGTTCTTC.

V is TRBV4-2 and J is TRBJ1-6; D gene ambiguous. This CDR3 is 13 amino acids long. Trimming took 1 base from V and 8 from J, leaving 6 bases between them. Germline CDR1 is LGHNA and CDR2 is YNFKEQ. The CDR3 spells CASSQVLDSPLHF. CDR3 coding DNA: TGTGCCAGCAGCCAAGTCTTGGATTCACCCCTCCACTTT.

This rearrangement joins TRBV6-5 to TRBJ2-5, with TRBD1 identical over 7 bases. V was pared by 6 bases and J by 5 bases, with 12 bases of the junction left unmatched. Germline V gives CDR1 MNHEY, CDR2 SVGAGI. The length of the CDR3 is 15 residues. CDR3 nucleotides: TGTGCCAGCAGCCGGCCGACAGGGATGGGGGAGACCCAGTACTTC. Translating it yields CASSRPTGMGETQYF.

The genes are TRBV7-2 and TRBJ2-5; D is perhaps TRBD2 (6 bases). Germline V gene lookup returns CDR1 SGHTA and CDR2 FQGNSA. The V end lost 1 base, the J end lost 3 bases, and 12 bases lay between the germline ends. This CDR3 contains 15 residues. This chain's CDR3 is CASSLVSRGKETQYF. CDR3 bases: TGTGCCAGCAGCTTAGTATCCCGGGGGAAAGAGACCCAGTACTTC.

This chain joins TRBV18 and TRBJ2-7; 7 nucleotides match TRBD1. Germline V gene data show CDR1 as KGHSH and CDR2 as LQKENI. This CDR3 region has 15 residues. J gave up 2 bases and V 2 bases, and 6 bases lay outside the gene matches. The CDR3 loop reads CASSPNRDSPYEQYF. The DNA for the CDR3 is TGTGCCAGCTCACCAAACCGGGACAGTCCCTACGAGCAGTACTTC.

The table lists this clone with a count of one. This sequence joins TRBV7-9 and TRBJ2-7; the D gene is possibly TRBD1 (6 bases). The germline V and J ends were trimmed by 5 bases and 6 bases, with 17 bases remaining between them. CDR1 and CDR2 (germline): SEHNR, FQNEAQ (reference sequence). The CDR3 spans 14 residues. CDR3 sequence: CASSKGYRESEQYF. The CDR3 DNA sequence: TGTGCCAGCAGCAAGGGGTACAGGGAGAGCGAGCAGTACTTC.

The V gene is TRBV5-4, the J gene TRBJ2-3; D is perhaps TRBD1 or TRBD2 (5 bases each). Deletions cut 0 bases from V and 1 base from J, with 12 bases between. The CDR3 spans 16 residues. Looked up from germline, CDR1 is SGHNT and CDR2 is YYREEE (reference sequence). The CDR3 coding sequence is TGTGCCAGCAGCTTGGCCGGGGTAGGGGGCACAGATACGCAGTATTTT. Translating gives CASSLAGVGGTDTQYF.

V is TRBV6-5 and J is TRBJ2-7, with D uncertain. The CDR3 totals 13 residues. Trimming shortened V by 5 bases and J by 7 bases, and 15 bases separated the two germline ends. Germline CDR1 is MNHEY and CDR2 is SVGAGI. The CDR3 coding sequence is TGTGCCAGCAGTGAAACCGACCCCCGGGAGCAGTACTTC. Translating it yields CASSETDPREQYF.

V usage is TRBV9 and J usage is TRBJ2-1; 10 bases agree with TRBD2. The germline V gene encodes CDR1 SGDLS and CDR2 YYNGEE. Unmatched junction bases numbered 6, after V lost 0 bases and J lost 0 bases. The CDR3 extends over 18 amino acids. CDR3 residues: CASSVAKLAGPSYNEQFF. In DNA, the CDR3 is TGTGCCAGCAGCGTAGCTAAACTAGCGGGGCCCTCCTACAATGAGCAGTTCTTC.

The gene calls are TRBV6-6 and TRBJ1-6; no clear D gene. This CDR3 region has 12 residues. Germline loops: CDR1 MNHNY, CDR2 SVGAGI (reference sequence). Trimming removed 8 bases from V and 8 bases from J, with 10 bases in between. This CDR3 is CASGRLDSPLHF. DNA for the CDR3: TGTGCCAGCGGCAGGCTCGATTCACCCCTCCACTTT.

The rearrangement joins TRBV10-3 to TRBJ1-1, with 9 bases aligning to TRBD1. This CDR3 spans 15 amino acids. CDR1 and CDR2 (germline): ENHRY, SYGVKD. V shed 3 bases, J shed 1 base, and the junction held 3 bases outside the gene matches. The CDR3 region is CAISDPGQGNTEAFF. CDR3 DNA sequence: TGTGCCATCAGTGACCCGGGACAGGGGAACACTGAAGCTTTCTTT.

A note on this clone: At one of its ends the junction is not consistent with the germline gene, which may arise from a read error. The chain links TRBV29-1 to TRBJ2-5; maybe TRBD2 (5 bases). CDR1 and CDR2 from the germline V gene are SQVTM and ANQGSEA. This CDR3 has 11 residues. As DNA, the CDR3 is TGCAGCGTTGGGAGGACGGCCACCCTGTACTTC. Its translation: CSVGRTATLYF.

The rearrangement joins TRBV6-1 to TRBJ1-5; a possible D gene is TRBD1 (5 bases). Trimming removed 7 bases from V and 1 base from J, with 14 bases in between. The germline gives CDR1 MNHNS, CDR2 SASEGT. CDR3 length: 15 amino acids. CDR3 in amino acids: CASITTRGSNQPQHF. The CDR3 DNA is TGTGCCAGCATCACAACCCGGGGGAGCAATCAGCCCCAGCATTTT.

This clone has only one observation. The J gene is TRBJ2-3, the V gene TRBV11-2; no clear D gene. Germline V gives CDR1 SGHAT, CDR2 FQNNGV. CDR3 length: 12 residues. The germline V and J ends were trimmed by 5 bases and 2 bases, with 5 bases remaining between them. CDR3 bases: TGTGCCAGCAGCACTCTCACAGATACGCAGTATTTT. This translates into CASSTLTDTQYF. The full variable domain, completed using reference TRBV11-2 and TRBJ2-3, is EAGVAQSPRYKIIEKRQSVAFWCNPISGHATLYWYQQILGQGPKLLIQFQNNGVVDDSQLPKDRFSAERLKGVDSTLKIQPAKLEDSAVYLCASSTLTDTQYFGPGTRLTVL.

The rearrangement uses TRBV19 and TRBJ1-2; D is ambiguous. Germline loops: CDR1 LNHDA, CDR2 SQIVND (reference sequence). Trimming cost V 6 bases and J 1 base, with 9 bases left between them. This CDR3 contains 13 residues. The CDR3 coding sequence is TGTGCCAGTAGAGAACGAATTAACTATGGCTACACCTTC. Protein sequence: CASRERINYGYTF.

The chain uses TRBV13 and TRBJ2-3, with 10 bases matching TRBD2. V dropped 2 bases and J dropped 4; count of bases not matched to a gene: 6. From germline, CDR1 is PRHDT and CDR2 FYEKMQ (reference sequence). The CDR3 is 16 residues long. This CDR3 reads CASSLQAGGWADTQYF. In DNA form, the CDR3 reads TGTGCCAGCAGCTTACAAGCGGGGGGGTGGGCAGATACGCAGTATTTT.

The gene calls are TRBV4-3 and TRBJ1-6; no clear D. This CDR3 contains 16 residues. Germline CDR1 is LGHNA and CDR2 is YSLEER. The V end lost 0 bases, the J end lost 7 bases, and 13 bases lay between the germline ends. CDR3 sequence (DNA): TGCGCCAGCAGCCAAGATCTGAGCAGGATAAATTCACCCCTCCACTTT. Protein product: CASSQDLSRINSPLHF.

Written as DNA, the CDR3 is TGTGCCAGCGGGCCATTGGCAGATACGCAGTATTTT. Translating it yields CASGPLADTQYF. V is TRBV2 and J is TRBJ2-3; D is ambiguous. V lost 8 bases to trimming and J lost 4 bases, with 10 bases between them. Germline CDR1 SNHLY, CDR2 FYNNEI. There are 12 residues in the CDR3.

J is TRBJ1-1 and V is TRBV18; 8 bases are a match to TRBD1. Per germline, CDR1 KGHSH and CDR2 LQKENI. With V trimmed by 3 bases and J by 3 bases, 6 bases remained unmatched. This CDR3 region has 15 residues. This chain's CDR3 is CASSPWTGKDTEAFF. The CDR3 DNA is TGTGCCAGCTCACCTTGGACAGGGAAGGACACTGAAGCTTTCTTT.

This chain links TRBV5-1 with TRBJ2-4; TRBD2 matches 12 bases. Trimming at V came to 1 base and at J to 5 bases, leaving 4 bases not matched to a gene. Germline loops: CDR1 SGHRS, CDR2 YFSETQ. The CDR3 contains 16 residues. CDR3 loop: CASSLRTSGVENIQYF. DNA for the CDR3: TGCGCCAGCAGCTTGAGGACTAGCGGGGTGGAAAACATTCAGTACTTC.

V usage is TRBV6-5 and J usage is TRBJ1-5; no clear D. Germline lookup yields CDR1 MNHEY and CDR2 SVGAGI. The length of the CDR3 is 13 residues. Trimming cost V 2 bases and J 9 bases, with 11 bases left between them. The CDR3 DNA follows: TGTGCCAGCAGTTACCCGACTTGGGGGCCCCAGCATTTT. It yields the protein CASSYPTWGPQHF.

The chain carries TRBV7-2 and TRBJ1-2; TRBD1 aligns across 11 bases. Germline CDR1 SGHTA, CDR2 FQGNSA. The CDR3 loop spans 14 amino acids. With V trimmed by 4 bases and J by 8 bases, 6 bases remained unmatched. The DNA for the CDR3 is TGTGCCAGCAGCTCCGGACAGGGGGCAGAAGGCTACACCTTC. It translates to CASSSGQGAEGYTF.

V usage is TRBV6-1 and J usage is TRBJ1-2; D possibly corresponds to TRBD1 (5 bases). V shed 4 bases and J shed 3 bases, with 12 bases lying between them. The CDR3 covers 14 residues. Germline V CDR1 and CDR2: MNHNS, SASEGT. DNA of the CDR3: TGTGCCAGCAGTGTCGACAGCGGGGACTATGGCTACACCTTC. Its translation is CASSVDSGDYGYTF.